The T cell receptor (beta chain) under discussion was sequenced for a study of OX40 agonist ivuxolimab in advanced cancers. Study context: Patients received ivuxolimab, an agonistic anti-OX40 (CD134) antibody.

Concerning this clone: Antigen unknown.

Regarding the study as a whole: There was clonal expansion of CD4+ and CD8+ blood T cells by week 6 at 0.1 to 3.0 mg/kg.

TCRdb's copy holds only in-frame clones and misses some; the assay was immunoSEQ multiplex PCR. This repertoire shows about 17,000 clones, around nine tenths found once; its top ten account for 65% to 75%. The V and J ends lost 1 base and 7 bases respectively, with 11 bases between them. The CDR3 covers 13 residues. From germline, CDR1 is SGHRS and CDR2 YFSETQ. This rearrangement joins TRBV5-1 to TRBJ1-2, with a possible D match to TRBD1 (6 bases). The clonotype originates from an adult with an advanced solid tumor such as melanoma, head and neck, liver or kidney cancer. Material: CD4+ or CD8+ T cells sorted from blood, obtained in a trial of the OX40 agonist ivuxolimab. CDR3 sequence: CASSLLDRAGYTF. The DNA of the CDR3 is TGCGCCAGCAGCTTGTTGGACAGAGCTGGCTACACCTTC.